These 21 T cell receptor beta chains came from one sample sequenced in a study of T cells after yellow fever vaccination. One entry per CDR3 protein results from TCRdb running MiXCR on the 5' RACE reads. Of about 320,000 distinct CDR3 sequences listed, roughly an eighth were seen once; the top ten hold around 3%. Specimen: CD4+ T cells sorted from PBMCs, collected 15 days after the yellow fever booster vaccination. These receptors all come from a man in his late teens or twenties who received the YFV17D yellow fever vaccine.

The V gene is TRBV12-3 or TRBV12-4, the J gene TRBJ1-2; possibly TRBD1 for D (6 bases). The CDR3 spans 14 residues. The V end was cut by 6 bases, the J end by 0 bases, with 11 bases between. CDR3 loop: CASSRAGANYGYTF. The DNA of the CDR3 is TGTGCCAGCAGCCGGGCAGGGGCTAACTATGGCTACACCTTC.

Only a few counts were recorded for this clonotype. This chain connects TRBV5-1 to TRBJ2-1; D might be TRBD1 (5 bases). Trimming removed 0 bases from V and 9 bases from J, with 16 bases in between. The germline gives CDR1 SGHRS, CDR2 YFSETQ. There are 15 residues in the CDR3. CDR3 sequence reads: CASSLVGSPDSEQFF. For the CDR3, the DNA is TGCGCCAGCAGCTTGGTAGGATCCCCAGACAGTGAGCAGTTCTTC.

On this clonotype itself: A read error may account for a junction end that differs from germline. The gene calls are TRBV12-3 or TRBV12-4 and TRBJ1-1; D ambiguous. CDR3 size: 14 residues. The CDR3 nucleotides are TGTGCCAGCAGTTTTCGGGGAATGAAGACTGAAGCTTTCTTT. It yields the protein CASSFRGMKTEAFF.

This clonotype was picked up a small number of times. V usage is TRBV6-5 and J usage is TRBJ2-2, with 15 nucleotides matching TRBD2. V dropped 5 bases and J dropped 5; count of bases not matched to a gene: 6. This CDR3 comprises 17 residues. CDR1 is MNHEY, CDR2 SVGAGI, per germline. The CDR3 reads CASSRTSGGAHTGELFF. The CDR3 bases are TGTGCCAGCAGTCGGACTAGCGGGGGGGCCCATACCGGGGAGCTGTTTTTT.

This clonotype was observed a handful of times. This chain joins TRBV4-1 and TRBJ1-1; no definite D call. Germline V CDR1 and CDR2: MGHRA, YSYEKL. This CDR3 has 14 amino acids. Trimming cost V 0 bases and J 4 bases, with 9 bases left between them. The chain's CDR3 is CASSQDPLPTEAFF. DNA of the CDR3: TGCGCCAGCAGCCAAGATCCATTGCCCACTGAAGCTTTCTTT.

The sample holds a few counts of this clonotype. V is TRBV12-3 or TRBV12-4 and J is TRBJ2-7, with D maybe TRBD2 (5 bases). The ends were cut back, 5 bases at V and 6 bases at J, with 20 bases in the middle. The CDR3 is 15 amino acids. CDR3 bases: TGTGCCAGCAGTCGACGTCTAGCCCCAAAGCCCGAGCAGTACTTC. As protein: CASSRRLAPKPEQYF.

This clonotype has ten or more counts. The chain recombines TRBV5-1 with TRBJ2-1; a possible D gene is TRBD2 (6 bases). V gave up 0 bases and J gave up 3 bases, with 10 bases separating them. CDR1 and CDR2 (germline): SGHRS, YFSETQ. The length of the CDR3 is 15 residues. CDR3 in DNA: TGCGCCAGCAGCTTGGTCGACGGGGGCTACAATGAGCAGTTCTTC. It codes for CASSLVDGGYNEQFF.

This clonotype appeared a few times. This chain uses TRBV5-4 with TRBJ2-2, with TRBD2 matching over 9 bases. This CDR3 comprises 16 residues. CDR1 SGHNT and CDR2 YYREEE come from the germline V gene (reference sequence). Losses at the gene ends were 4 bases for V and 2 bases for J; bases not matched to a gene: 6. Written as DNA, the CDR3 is TGTGCCAGCAGCAACAAAGCGGGGGGAAACACCGGGGAGCTGTTTTTT. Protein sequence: CASSNKAGGNTGELFF. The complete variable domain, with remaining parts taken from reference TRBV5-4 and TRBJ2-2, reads ETGVTQSPTHLIKTRGQQVTLRCSSQSGHNTVSWYQQALGQGPQFIFQYYREEENGRGNFPPRFSGLQFPNYSSELNVNALELDDSALYLCASSNKAGGNTGELFFGEGSRLTVL.

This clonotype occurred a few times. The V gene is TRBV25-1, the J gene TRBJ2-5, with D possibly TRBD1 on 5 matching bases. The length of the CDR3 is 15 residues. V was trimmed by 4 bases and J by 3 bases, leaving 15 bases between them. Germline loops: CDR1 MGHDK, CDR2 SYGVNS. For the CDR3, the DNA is TGTGCCAGCAGTGGCCCGCCAGGGTGGGAAGAGACCCAGTACTTC. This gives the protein CASSGPPGWEETQYF.

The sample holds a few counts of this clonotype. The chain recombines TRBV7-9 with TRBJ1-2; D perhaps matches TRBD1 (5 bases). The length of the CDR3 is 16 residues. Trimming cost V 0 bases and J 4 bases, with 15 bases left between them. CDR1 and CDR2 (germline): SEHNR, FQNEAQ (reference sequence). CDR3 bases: TGTGCCAGCAGCTTAGCATCCGTCCAGGGCTCCTATGGCTACACCTTC. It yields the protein CASSLASVQGSYGYTF.

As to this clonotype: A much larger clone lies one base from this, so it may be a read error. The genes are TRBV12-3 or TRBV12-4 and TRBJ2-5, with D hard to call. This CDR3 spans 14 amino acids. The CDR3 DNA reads TGTGCCAGAAGTTCCTTGAACAGACAAGAGACCCAGTACTTC. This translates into CARSSLNRQETQYF.

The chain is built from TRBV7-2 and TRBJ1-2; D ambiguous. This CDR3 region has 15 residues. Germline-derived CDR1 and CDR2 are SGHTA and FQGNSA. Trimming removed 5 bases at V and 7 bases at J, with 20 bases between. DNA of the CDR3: TGTGCCAGCAGCACCCAACCAGACCGGGCCGGTGGCTACACCTTC. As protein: CASSTQPDRAGGYTF.

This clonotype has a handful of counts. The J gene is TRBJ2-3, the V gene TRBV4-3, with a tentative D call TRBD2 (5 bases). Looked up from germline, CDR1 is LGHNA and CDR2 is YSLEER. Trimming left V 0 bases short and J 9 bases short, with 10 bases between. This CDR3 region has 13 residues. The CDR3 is CASSQEYSVTQYF. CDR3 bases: TGCGCCAGCAGCCAAGAGTATAGCGTAACGCAGTATTTT.

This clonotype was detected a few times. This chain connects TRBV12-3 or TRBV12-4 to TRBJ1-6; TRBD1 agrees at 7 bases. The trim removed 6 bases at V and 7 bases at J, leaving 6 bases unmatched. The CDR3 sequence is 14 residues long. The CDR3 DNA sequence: TGTGCCAGCAGGCTGACAGGGTGGAATTCACCCCTCCACTTT. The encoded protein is CASRLTGWNSPLHF.

In DNA form, the CDR3 reads TGCGCCAGCAGCTATGACGGCAGTACAGATACGCAGTATTTT. This translates into CASSYDGSTDTQYF. The V call is TRBV5-1, the J call TRBJ2-3, with D hard to call. The germline V and J ends were trimmed by 3 bases and 3 bases, with 11 bases remaining between them. The CDR3 sequence is 14 residues long. CDR1 and CDR2 (germline): SGHRS, YFSETQ.

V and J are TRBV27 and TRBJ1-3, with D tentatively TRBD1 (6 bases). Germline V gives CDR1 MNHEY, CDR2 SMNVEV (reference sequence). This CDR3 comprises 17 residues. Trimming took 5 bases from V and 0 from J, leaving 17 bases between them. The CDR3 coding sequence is TGTGCCAGCAGTCGTGGACTACAGGGCGACTCTGGAAACACCATATATTTT. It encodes CASSRGLQGDSGNTIYF.

CDR3 sequence: CASSTRGGEQYV. The CDR3 DNA follows: TGTGCCAGCAGTACCCGGGGCGGAGAGCAGTACGTC. The V gene is TRBV6-5, the J gene TRBJ2-7, with D perhaps assigned TRBD1 or TRBD2 (5 bases each). The V end was cut by 5 bases, the J end by 7 bases, with 12 bases between. Looked up from germline, CDR1 is MNHEY and CDR2 is SVGAGI. This CDR3 has 12 amino acids.

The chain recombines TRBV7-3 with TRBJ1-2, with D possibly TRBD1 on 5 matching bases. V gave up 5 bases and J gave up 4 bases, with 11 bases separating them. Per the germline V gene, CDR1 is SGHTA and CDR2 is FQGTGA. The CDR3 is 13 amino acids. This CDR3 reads CASSQGIGYGYTF. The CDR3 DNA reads TGTGCCAGCAGCCAGGGAATAGGCTATGGCTACACCTTC.

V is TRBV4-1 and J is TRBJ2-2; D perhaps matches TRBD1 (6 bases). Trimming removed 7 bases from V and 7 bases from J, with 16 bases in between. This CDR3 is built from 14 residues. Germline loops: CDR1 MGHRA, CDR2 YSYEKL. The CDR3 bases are TGCGCCAGCAACCAGGGGAGATTACGCGGGGAGCTGTTTTTT. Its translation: CASNQGRLRGELFF.

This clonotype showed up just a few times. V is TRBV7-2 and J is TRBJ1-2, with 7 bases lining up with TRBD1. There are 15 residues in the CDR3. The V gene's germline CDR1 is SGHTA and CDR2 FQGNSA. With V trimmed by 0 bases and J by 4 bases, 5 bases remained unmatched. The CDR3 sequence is CASSLAGGPGYGYTF. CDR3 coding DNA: TGTGCCAGCAGCTTAGCAGGGGGCCCTGGCTATGGCTACACCTTC.

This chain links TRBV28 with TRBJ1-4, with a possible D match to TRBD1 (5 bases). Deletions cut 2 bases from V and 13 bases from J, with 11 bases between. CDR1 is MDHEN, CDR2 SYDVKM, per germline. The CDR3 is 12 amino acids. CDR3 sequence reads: CASSLRGSRLFF. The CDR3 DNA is TGTGCCAGCAGTTTAAGGGGCAGCCGACTGTTTTTT.